The 29 T cell receptor beta chains given below trace back to one sample, sequenced in a study of T cells in Graves' hyperthyroidism and ophthalmopathy. Amplification of TCR beta CDR3 regions was performed using RNA transcripts as template. With the HTBI primer set, the TCR CDR3 went through a first round of RT-PCR. Via MiXCR, TCRdb re-called the multiplex PCR reads, giving one row per CDR3 protein. The profile shows fewer than 400,000 distinct CDR3 sequences, less than 20% of them singletons. The source material was blood. The receptor source for this set is a woman younger than 35 with Graves' hyperthyroidism that later progressed to Graves' ophthalmopathy.

The table lists this clonotype with a few counts. At one end the junction does not follow the germline gene, possibly because of a read error. J is TRBJ2-7 and V is TRBV10-3; TRBD1 agrees at 9 bases. The CDR3 runs to 18 residues. Germline loops: CDR1 ENHRY, CDR2 SYGVKD. CDR3 protein: CAISKSPFPGQGIYEQYF. The CDR3 bases are TGTGCCATCAGTAAGTCGCCCTTCCCGGGACAGGGTATCTACGAGCAGTACTTC.

This clonotype was recorded at least ten times. This rearrangement joins TRBV7-2 to TRBJ2-3, with 11 bases aligning to TRBD2. The trim removed 3 bases at V and 4 bases at J, leaving 15 bases unmatched. CDR1 is SGHTA, CDR2 FQGNSA, per germline. The CDR3 sequence is 19 residues long. The CDR3 loop is CASSFSPGLAEEAADTQYF. The DNA for the CDR3 is TGTGCCAGCAGCTTTTCCCCGGGACTAGCGGAAGAGGCGGCAGATACGCAGTATTTT.

This clonotype was counted ten times or more. The J gene is TRBJ2-3, the V gene TRBV18, with 8 nucleotides matching TRBD2. The trim removed 3 bases at V and 2 bases at J, leaving 4 bases unmatched. This CDR3 comprises 15 residues. Germline CDR1 is KGHSH and CDR2 is LQKENI. CDR3 nucleotides: TGTGCCAGCTCACCCCGTAGCGGGAACACAGATACGCAGTATTTT. The encoded protein is CASSPRSGNTDTQYF.

At least ten counts were recorded for this clonotype. The V gene is TRBV20-1, the J gene TRBJ2-7, with 8 bases fitting TRBD2. J lost 4 bases, V lost 0 bases, and 8 bases had no gene match. Germline-derived CDR1 and CDR2 are DFQATT and SNEGSKA (reference sequence). The CDR3 runs 15 residues. CDR3 in amino acids: CSARDLTGGSYEQYF. The CDR3 DNA is TGCAGTGCTAGAGATCTCACGGGAGGGAGTTACGAGCAGTACTTC.

This clonotype was recorded a few times. The chain has TRBV7-9 and TRBJ2-3; 11 nucleotides match TRBD1. The ends lost 5 bases at V and 5 bases at J; junction bases unmatched: 12. Germline loops: CDR1 SEHNR, CDR2 FQNEAQ (reference sequence). This CDR3 comprises 17 residues. This CDR3 reads CASSEGTGGTPGDTQYF. In DNA, the CDR3 is TGTGCCAGCAGCGAAGGGACAGGGGGAACCCCAGGAGATACGCAGTATTTT.

The V and J genes are TRBV7-2 and TRBJ2-3; D is unresolved. The J call is uncertain, as TRBJ1-5 better fits the DNA end. Germline lookup yields CDR1 SGHTA and CDR2 FQGNSA. This CDR3 has 16 amino acids. In DNA form, the CDR3 reads TGTGCCAGCAGCTCCACTAGCGGGAGGCGCACAGATACGCAGCATTTT. Its protein is CASSSTSGRRTDTQHF.

J is TRBJ2-3 and V is TRBV29-1; D is uncertain. The CDR3 covers 9 residues. Germline loops: CDR1 SQVTM, CDR2 ANQGSEA. V lost 8 bases and J 6 bases, leaving 6 bases between the germline ends. Here the CDR3 DNA reads TGCAGCCCTCGCGATACGCAGTATTTT. Translation: CSPRDTQYF.

This clonotype was detected many times. The chain has TRBV20-1 and TRBJ2-1; D is possibly TRBD2 (6 bases). The CDR3 extends over 17 amino acids. With 1 base removed from V and 4 bases from J, the gap between germline ends came to 20 bases. Germline V gene data show CDR1 as DFQATT and CDR2 as SNEGSKA (reference sequence). DNA for the CDR3: TGCAGTGCTAGAGCCGTCCGGGAGTATCGTCTTTACAATGAGCAGTTCTTC. It specifies CSARAVREYRLYNEQFF.

This clonotype was counted many times. This rearrangement joins TRBV6-1 to TRBJ1-6, with TRBD1 identical over 10 bases. In germline, CDR1 is MNHNS, CDR2 SASEGT. The CDR3 extends over 15 amino acids. V shed 5 bases, J shed 14 bases, and the junction held 12 bases outside the gene matches. CDR3 coding DNA: TGTGCCAGCAGTCGACGACCGGGACAGGGGCCGGCCCTCCACTTT. It specifies CASSRRPGQGPALHF.

This clonotype was seen a few times. A much bigger clone sits one base away, suggesting this may be a read error. The chain recombines TRBV12-3 or TRBV12-4 with TRBJ2-2; D unclear. The CDR3 is made up of 12 amino acids. The CDR3 nucleotides read TGTACCAGCAGTTCGACCAACGGGGAGCTGTTTTTT. Protein product: CTSSSTNGELFF.

This clonotype was recorded a few times. The chain is built from TRBV19 and TRBJ1-2, with a weak D call TRBD1 (6 bases). This CDR3 region has 13 residues. Germline V gives CDR1 LNHDA, CDR2 SQIVND (reference sequence). V was pared by 8 bases and J by 4 bases, with 14 bases between. The CDR3 bases are TGTGCCAGTCACCACAGGGAACTCTATGGCTACACCTTC. Amino acids: CASHHRELYGYTF.

This clonotype was detected many times. This chain links TRBV28 with TRBJ1-2; TRBD1 agrees at 7 bases. The CDR3 runs to 15 residues. V trimming: 3 bases; J trimming: 4 bases; junction bases outside the gene matches: 8. Germline V CDR1 and CDR2: MDHEN, SYDVKM. CDR3 coding DNA: TGTGCCAGCAGTTTCCCCAGGGCAGGGGGCTATGGCTACACCTTC. Amino acid sequence: CASSFPRAGGYGYTF.

This clonotype turned up a few times. The rearrangement uses TRBV24-1 and TRBJ2-3; 9 nucleotides line up with TRBD1. Trimming at V came to 2 bases and at J to 3 bases, leaving 8 bases not matched to a gene. CDR3 length: 17 residues. In germline, CDR1 is KGHDR, CDR2 SFDVKD. The DNA for the CDR3 is TGTGCCACCAGTGATTCTGACACAGGGGGCGCGACAGATACGCAGTATTTT. Amino acid sequence: CATSDSDTGGATDTQYF.

A note on this clonotype: This could be a read error, since a much larger clone is one nucleotide away. CDR3 sequence (DNA): TGTGCCGCCAGTGGTCCCGGCGGCACTGAAGCTTTCTTT. Amino acids: CAASGPGGTEAFF. The J gene is TRBJ1-1, the V gene TRBV24-1; D gene uncertain. The germline CDR1 and CDR2 sequences are KGHDR and SFDVKD. The CDR3 loop spans 13 amino acids.

This clonotype occurred a few times. The chain couples TRBV19 to TRBJ2-3, with D maybe TRBD2 (6 bases). The ends were cut back, 0 bases at V and 0 bases at J, with 10 bases in the middle. There are 16 residues in the CDR3. CDR1 and CDR2 (germline): LNHDA, SQIVND (reference sequence). CDR3 coding DNA: TGTGCCAGTAGTATAGATCTGGCGGGAAGCACAGATACGCAGTATTTT. This gives the protein CASSIDLAGSTDTQYF.

This clonotype showed up many times. The V gene is TRBV30, the J gene TRBJ2-7; TRBD1 matches at 7 bases. The germline gives CDR1 GTSNPN, CDR2 SVGIG (reference sequence). V dropped 0 bases and J dropped 2; count of bases not matched to a gene: 4. The CDR3 spans 14 residues. This chain's CDR3 is CAWSVGTATYEQYF. The CDR3 nucleotides are TGTGCCTGGAGTGTGGGGACAGCGACCTACGAGCAGTACTTC.

This clonotype occurred many times. The chain carries TRBV2 and TRBJ2-1, with 9 bases matching TRBD2. Germline lookup yields CDR1 SNHLY and CDR2 FYNNEI. J lost 2 bases, V lost 1 base, and 3 bases had no gene match. The CDR3 loop spans 16 amino acids. Here the CDR3 DNA reads TGTGCCAGCAGTGAAGGGGCTAGCGGGGCCTACAATGAGCAGTTCTTC. It specifies CASSEGASGAYNEQFF.

The chain recombines TRBV7-9 with TRBJ1-6; no definite D call. Germline values: CDR1 SEHNR, CDR2 FQNEAQ (reference sequence). CDR3 size: 15 residues. Trimming left V 5 bases short and J 8 bases short, with 16 bases between. CDR3 sequence (DNA): TGTGCCAGCAGCCCTGTCGGGCTTGGGGATTCACCCCTCCACTTT. Residues: CASSPVGLGDSPLHF.

This clonotype was recorded many times. The V and J genes are TRBV6-2 or TRBV6-3 and TRBJ2-5; 9 bases are shared with TRBD2. The ends lost 5 bases at V and 2 bases at J; junction bases unmatched: 15. The CDR3 sequence is 18 residues long. CDR1 is MNHEY, CDR2 SVGEGT, per germline. The CDR3 nucleotides read TGTGCCAGCAGTCTCTCCATCTATGGACTAGCGAGACAAGAGACCCAGTACTTC. Amino acids: CASSLSIYGLARQETQYF.

Ten or more counts support this clonotype. This sequence joins TRBV27 and TRBJ2-2, with a possible D match to TRBD2 (5 bases). Per the germline V gene, CDR1 is MNHEY and CDR2 is SMNVEV (reference sequence). V lost 11 bases, J lost 2 bases, and 9 bases lay in between. The CDR3 consists of 12 residues. The CDR3 DNA reads as TGTGCCCTCGGGGTAAACACCGGGGAGCTGTTTTTT. Amino acid sequence: CALGVNTGELFF.

This clonotype was counted ten times or more. The chain combines TRBV20-1 with TRBJ2-7; unclear D gene. From germline, CDR1 is DFQATT and CDR2 SNEGSKA (reference sequence). The CDR3 covers 14 residues. Trimming stripped 0 bases from V and 1 base from J, with 10 bases between. The CDR3 reads CSAREVSWSYEQYF. DNA for the CDR3: TGCAGTGCTAGAGAAGTTTCTTGGTCCTACGAGCAGTACTTC.

This clonotype was counted a few times. This rearrangement joins TRBV14 to TRBJ2-1; 11 bases align to TRBD2. Germline loops: CDR1 SGHDN, CDR2 FVKESK. The CDR3 spans 15 residues. With V trimmed by 3 bases and J by 5 bases, 3 bases remained unmatched. The CDR3 DNA reads TGTGCCAGCAGCCATGGGACTAGCGGAAACAATGAGCAGTTCTTC. Translation gives CASSHGTSGNNEQFF.

This clonotype was counted ten times or more. The chain has TRBV20-1 and TRBJ2-1; unclear D gene. Germline V CDR1 and CDR2: DFQATT, SNEGSKA (reference sequence). Trimming took 5 bases from V and 7 from J, leaving 9 bases between them. The CDR3 is 11 amino acids. The CDR3 loop reads CSARNGNEQFF. The CDR3 coding sequence is TGCAGTGCTCGGAATGGGAATGAGCAGTTCTTC.

This clonotype was picked up many times. The chain is built from TRBV12-3 or TRBV12-4 and TRBJ2-2; TRBD2 matches 11 bases. V gave up 5 bases and J gave up 3 bases; unmatched junction bases: 2. The CDR3 length is 15 residues. CDR3 in amino acids: CASSGLAGDTGELFF. CDR3 DNA: TGTGCCAGCAGTGGACTAGCGGGTGACACCGGGGAGCTGTTTTTT.

As to this clonotype: A much larger clone lies a single base off, so this may be a read error. The V and J genes are TRBV27 and TRBJ1-3, with D perhaps matching TRBD1 (5 bases). Germline assignment: CDR1 MNHEY and CDR2 SMNVEV (reference sequence). The CDR3 has 14 amino acids. This chain's CDR3 is CASSLQGSGNTIHF. The CDR3, as DNA: TGTGCCAGCAGTTTACAGGGCTCTGGAAACACCATACATTTT.

This clonotype has at least ten counts. This sequence joins TRBV15 and TRBJ2-7; perhaps TRBD2 as D (6 bases). Germline CDR1 is LNHNV and CDR2 is YYDKDF (reference sequence). V was shortened by 1 base and J by 1 base, with 14 bases between the two germline ends. This CDR3 is 16 amino acids long. CDR3 amino acids: CATSRAPPGGSYEQYF. The CDR3 region has the DNA TGTGCCACCAGCAGAGCCCCGCCCGGGGGATCCTACGAGCAGTACTTC. Full variable domain (outside the CDR3, taken from reference TRBV15 and TRBJ2-7): DAMVIQNPRYQVTQFGKPVTLSCSQTLNHNVMYWYQQKSSQAPKLLFHYYDKDFNNEADTPDNFQSRRPNTSFCFLDIRSPGLGDTAMYLCATSRAPPGGSYEQYFGPGTRLTVT.

This clonotype occurred a few times. The rearrangement joins TRBV27 to TRBJ2-1; 10 bases align to TRBD2. V gave up 6 bases and J gave up 3 bases; unmatched junction bases: 5. CDR1 and CDR2 (germline): MNHEY, SMNVEV (reference sequence). This CDR3 comprises 15 residues. The CDR3 DNA reads as TGTGCCAGCAGAGCTCTAGCGGGGGTCTACAATGAGCAGTTCTTC. Its translation: CASRALAGVYNEQFF.

This chain links TRBV7-2 with TRBJ2-7, with 8 nucleotides matching TRBD1. Germline V gives CDR1 SGHTA, CDR2 FQGNSA. V lost 3 bases, J lost 2 bases, and 6 bases stayed unmatched. CDR3 length: 15 amino acids. The CDR3 sequence is CASSFFRGQAYEQYF. DNA for the CDR3: TGTGCCAGCAGCTTCTTCAGGGGGCAGGCCTACGAGCAGTACTTC.

This rearrangement joins TRBV4-1 to TRBJ2-1, with D tentatively TRBD1 or TRBD2 (7 bases each). V gave up 1 base and J gave up 0 bases, with 16 bases separating them. Per germline, CDR1 MGHRA and CDR2 YSYEKL. This CDR3 comprises 18 residues. The CDR3 DNA is TGCGCCAGCAGCCAAGTGGAGGGAGGGGGCGGCTCCTACAATGAGCAGTTCTTC. Translating gives CASSQVEGGGGSYNEQFF.